Described below is a single T cell receptor beta chain sequence and its context. What it binds is unknown. This sample was included in a study of T cell responses to AZD1222 COVID-19 vaccine. In the study overall: Second-dose intervals near 4 or 12 weeks were combined. Study-level results: Reportedly, nearly half of unique spike TCRs recognized epitopes outside B.1.351/B.1.1.7 mutations. Two AZD1222 doses significantly raised spike-specific TCR breadth and depth over controls. Recipients of AZD1222 seropositive at baseline numbered only 5 or 6.

Clones were sequenced by immunoSEQ multiplex PCR, and TCRdb holds only the in-frame ones, with some missing. The sample has tens of thousands of clones, around 87% seen once. This CDR3 spans 17 amino acids. The germline gives CDR1 SGHAT, CDR2 FQNNGV. Trimming pared 5 bases from V and 0 bases from J, leaving 19 bases between. The material sequenced was peripheral blood, taken on day 0 of AZD1222 vaccination. This receptor was taken from an adult in good health. This chain links TRBV11-2 with TRBJ1-1, with a possible D match to TRBD1 (6 bases). The CDR3 sequence: CASSPRTVPEMNTEAFF. The CDR3 DNA is TGTGCCAGCAGCCCCCGGACAGTTCCTGAAATGAACACTGAAGCTTTCTTT. The full variable domain, completed using reference TRBV11-2 and TRBJ1-1, is EAGVAQSPRYKIIEKRQSVAFWCNPISGHATLYWYQQILGQGPKLLIQFQNNGVVDDSQLPKDRFSAERLKGVDSTLKIQPAKLEDSAVYLCASSPRTVPEMNTEAFFGQGTRLTVV.